The rows below give T cell receptor beta chains drawn from one sample of a study of cytomegalovirus exposure and HLA in healthy donors. Libraries were prepared by immunoSEQ multiplex PCR; TCRdb keeps only in-frame clonotypes and omits some of them. The top ten hold 2% to 3% of the sample, which has 200,000 or so clones, more than 80% seen once. Input material: PBMCs. Receptors originate from a woman aged 50 to 60 in good health and CMV-seropositive. Both conserved end residues are part of each CDR3. The order of the fields is J gene, D gene, clone size, V gene, CDR3 DNA, CDR3 protein. A D gene is named only where the DNA matches it firmly. Size tells how often a clone was seen (once, few, many) or the class of an expanded clone, and some rows leave it out.

J: TRBJ2-5; D: NA; size: NA; V: TRBV6-5; DNA: TGTGCCAGCAGTTACGGGGCCCAAGAGACCCAGTACTTC; CDR3: CASSYGAQETQYF
J: TRBJ2-2; D: NA; size: NA; V: TRBV6-6; DNA: TGTGCCAGCTCCAGCGCGGGCGTAGGCACCGGGGAGCTGTTTTTT; CDR3: CASSSAGVGTGELFF
J: TRBJ1-5; D: NA; size: NA; V: TRBV2; DNA: TGTGCCAGCAGCAGGGATAATCAGCCCCAGCATTTT; CDR3: CASSRDNQPQHF
J: TRBJ2-1; D: NA; size: NA; V: TRBV5-1; DNA: TGCGCCAGCAGCTTGGTTCTCGGGGGTCAGTACCCCTACAATGAGCAGTTCTTC; CDR3: CASSLVLGGQYPYNEQFF
J: TRBJ1-3; D: NA; size: NA; V: TRBV10-2; DNA: TGCGCCAGCAGTGCTGGGACATCTGGGCGTGGAAACACCATATATTTT; CDR3: CASSAGTSGRGNTIYF
J: TRBJ1-2; D: NA; size: NA; V: TRBV7-9; DNA: TGTGCCAGCAGCCTAGATTTGGGGGGTAGCTATGGCTACACCTTC; CDR3: CASSLDLGGSYGYTF
J: TRBJ1-1; D: TRBD1; size: NA; V: TRBV4-2; DNA: TGTGCCAGCAGCCACCCCTCCCGGACAGGGGACACTGAAGCTTTCTTT; CDR3: CASSHPSRTGDTEAFF
J: TRBJ2-1; D: NA; size: NA; V: TRBV5-1; DNA: TGCGCCAGCGGTCTCGGGGTCAGCTCCTACAATGAGCAGTTCTTC; CDR3: CASGLGVSSYNEQFF
J: TRBJ2-7; D: TRBD1; size: NA; V: TRBV19; DNA: TGTGCCAGTAGTAACGGACAGGGCTACGAGCAGTACTTC; CDR3: CASSNGQGYEQYF
J: TRBJ2-2; D: TRBD2; size: NA; V: TRBV2; DNA: TGTGCCAGCAGAACCGGGACTAGCAACACCGGGGAGCTGTTTTTT; CDR3: CASRTGTSNTGELFF
J: TRBJ2-4; D: TRBD1; size: few; V: TRBV19; DNA: TGTGCCAGTAGTAGGGGACAGGGTGACATTCAGTACTTC; CDR3: CASSRGQGDIQYF
J: TRBJ1-2; D: NA; size: NA; V: TRBV7-9; DNA: TGTGCCAGCAGCTTAACTGGGCAGGCGTATGGCTACACCTTC; CDR3: CASSLTGQAYGYTF
J: TRBJ2-7; D: NA; size: NA; V: TRBV5-1; DNA: TGCGCCAGCAGGATGGACACCTACGAGCAGTACTTC; CDR3: CASRMDTYEQYF
J: TRBJ2-7; D: NA; size: NA; V: TRBV7-9; DNA: TGTGCCAGCAGCTTGGCACAAAACTCCTACGAGCAGTACTTC; CDR3: CASSLAQNSYEQYF
J: TRBJ2-2; D: TRBD1; size: NA; V: TRBV11-3; DNA: TGTGCCAGCAGCTCGGGACAGGCCGGGGAGCTGTTTTTT; CDR3: CASSSGQAGELFF
J: TRBJ1-1; D: TRBD1; size: NA; V: TRBV18; DNA: TGTGCCAGCGTATCCGGGACAGGGGTGGGCACTGAAGCTTTCTTT; CDR3: CASVSGTGVGTEAFF